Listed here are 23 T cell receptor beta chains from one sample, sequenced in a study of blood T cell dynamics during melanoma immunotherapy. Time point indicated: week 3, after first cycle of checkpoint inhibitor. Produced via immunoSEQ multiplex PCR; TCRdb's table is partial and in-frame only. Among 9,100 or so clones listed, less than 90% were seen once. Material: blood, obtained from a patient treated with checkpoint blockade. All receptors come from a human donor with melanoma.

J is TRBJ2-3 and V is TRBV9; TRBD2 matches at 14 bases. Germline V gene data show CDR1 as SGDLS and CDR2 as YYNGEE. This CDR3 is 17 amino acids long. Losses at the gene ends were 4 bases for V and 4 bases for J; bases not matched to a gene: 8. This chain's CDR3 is CASSSSTSGGAPDTQYF. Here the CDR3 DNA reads TGTGCCAGCAGCTCTTCGACTAGCGGGGGGGCTCCAGATACGCAGTATTTT.

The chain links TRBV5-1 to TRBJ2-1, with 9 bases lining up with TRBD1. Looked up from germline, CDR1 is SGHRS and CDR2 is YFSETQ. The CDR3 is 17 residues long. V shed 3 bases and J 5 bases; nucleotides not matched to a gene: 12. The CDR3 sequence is CASSSSRDRVVNNEQFF. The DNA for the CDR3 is TGCGCCAGCAGCTCGTCCCGGGACAGGGTTGTTAACAATGAGCAGTTCTTC. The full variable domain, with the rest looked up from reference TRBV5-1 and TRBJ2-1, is KAGVTQTPRYLIKTRGQQVTLSCSPISGHRSVSWYQQTPGQGLQFLFEYFSETQRNKGNFPGRFSGRQFSNSRSEMNVSTLELGDSALYLCASSSSRDRVVNNEQFFGPGTRLTVL.

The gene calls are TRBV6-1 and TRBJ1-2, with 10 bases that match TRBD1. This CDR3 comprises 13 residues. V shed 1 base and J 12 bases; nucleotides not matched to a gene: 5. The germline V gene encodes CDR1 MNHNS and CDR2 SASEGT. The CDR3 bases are TGTGCCAGCAGTGAAGTGGGACAGGGGAAGGACACCTTC. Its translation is CASSEVGQGKDTF.

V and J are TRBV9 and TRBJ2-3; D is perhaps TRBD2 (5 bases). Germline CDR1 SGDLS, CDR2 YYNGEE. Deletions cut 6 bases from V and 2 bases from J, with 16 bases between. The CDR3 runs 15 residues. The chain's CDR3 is CASTFGGSFTDTQYF. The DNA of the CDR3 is TGTGCCAGCACCTTTGGCGGGTCGTTCACAGATACGCAGTATTTT.

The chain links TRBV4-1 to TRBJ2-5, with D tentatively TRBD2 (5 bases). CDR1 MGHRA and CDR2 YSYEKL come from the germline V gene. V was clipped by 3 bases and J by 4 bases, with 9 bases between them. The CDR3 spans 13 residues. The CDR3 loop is CASSQWRRETQYF. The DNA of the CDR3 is TGCGCCAGCAGCCAGTGGAGGCGAGAGACCCAGTACTTC.

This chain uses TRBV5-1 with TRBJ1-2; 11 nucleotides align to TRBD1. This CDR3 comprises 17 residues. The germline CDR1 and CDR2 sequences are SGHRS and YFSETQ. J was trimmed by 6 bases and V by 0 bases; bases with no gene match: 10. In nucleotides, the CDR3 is TGCGCCAGCAGCTTGGCCTTGGACAGGGGGCGCGGGGATGGCTACACCTTC. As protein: CASSLALDRGRGDGYTF.

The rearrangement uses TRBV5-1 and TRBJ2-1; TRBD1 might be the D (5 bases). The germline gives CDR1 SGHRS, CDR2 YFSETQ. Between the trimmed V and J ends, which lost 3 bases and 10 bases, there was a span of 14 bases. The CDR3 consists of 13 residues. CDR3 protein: CASSYSGSREQFF. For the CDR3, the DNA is TGCGCCAGCAGCTATTCAGGGTCTCGGGAGCAGTTCTTC.

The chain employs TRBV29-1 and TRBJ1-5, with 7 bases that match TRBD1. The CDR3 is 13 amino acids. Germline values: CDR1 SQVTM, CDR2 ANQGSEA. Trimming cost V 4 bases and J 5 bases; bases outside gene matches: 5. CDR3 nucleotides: TGCAGCGTTGGACAGGGATCTGATCAGCCCCAGCATTTT. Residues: CSVGQGSDQPQHF. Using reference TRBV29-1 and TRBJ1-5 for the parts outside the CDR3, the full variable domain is SAVISQKPSRDICQRGTSLTIQCQVDSQVTMMFWYRQQPGQSLTLIATANQGSEATYESGFVIDKFPISRPNLTFSTLTVSNMSPEDSSIYLCSVGQGSDQPQHFGDGTRLSIL.

The CDR3 sequence is CASSQEASGRREQYF. The CDR3 region has the DNA TGTGCCAGCAGCCAAGAGGCTAGCGGGAGGAGGGAGCAGTACTTC. The chain uses TRBV4-2 and TRBJ2-5, with TRBD2 matching 11 bases. Germline V gives CDR1 LGHNA, CDR2 YNFKEQ. This CDR3 has 15 amino acids. The ends lost 0 bases at V and 11 bases at J; junction bases unmatched: 8.

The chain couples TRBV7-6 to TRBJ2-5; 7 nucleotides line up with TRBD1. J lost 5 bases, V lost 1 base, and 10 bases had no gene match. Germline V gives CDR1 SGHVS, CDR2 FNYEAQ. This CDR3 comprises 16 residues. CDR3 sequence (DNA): TGTGCCAGCAGCTTAGGATCAGGGGGAAGTGGCGAGACCCAGTACTTC. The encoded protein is CASSLGSGGSGETQYF.

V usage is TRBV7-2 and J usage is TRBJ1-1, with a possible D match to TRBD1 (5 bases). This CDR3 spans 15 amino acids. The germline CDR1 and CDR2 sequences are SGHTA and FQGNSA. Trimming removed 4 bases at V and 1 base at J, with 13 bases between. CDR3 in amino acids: CASSWGRRGNTEAFF. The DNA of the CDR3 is TGTGCCAGCAGCTGGGGACGGCGGGGGAACACTGAAGCTTTCTTT.

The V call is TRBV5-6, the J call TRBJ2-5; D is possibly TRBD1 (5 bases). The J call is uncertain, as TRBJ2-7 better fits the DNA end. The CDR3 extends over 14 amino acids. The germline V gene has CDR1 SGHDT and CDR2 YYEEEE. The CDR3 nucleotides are TGTGCCAGCAGCTTGGGCAGGGTCTACCACGAGCAGTACTTC. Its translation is CASSLGRVYHEQYF.

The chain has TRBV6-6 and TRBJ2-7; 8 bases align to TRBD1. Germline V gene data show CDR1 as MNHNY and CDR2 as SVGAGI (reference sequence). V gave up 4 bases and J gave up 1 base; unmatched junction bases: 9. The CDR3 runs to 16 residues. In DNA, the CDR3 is TGTGCCAGCAGTTCACGACAGGGGCCGGGGTCCTACGAGCAGTACTTC. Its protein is CASSSRQGPGSYEQYF.

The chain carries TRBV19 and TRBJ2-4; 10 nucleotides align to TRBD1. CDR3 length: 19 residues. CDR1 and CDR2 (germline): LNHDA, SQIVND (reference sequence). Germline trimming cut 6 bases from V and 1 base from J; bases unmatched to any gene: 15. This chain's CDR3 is CASRKTGGSVRRAKNIQYF. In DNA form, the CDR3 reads TGTGCCAGTAGGAAGACAGGGGGCTCGGTGAGGAGGGCCAAAAACATTCAGTACTTC.

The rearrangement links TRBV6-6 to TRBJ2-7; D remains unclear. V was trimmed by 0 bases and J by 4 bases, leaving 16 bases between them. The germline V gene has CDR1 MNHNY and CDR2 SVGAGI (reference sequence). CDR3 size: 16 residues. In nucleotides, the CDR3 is TGTGCCAGCAGTTACTCCCCTGCGGAACTGGGTTACGAGCAGTACTTC. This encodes CASSYSPAELGYEQYF.

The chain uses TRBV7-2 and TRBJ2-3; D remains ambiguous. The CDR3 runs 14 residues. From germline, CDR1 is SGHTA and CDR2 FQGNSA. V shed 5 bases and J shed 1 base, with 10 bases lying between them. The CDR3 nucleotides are TGTGCCAGCAGCGCCTTCTACGGCACAGATACGCAGTATTTT. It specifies CASSAFYGTDTQYF.

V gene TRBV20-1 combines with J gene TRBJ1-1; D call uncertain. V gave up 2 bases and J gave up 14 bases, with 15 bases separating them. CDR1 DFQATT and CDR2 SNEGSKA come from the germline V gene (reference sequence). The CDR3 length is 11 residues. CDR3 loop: CSARPTHQAFF. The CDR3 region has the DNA TGCAGTGCTAGACCCACCCATCAGGCCTTCTTT.

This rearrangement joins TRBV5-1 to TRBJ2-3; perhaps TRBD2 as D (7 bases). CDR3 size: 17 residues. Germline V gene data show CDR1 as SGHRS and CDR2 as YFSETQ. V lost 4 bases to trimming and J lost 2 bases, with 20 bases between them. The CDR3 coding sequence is TGCGCCAGCAGCCCATCCACGCGGGGGCCGATCACAGATACGCAGTATTTT. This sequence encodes CASSPSTRGPITDTQYF.

The CDR3 protein is CASSLNYEQYF. DNA for the CDR3: TGTGCCAGCTCACTAAACTACGAGCAGTACTTC. The rearrangement uses TRBV18 and TRBJ2-7; D unclear. The CDR3 is 11 amino acids. Germline V gives CDR1 KGHSH, CDR2 LQKENI. V shed 4 bases and J shed 3 bases, with 4 bases lying between them.

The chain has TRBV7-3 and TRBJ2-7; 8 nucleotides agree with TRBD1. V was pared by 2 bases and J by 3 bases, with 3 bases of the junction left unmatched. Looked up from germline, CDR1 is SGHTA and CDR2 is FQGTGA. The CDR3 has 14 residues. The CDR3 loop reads CASSLGGTGYEQYF. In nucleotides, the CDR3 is TGTGCCAGCAGCTTAGGAGGGACAGGCTACGAGCAGTACTTC.

DNA for the CDR3: TGTGCCATCAGGAACGACAGGTTTCCCCTAGAGCCCCAGCATTTT. This encodes CAIRNDRFPLEPQHF. This chain uses TRBV10-3 with TRBJ1-5; D perhaps matches TRBD1 (6 bases). This CDR3 is 15 amino acids long. CDR1 and CDR2 (germline): ENHRY, SYGVKD. The ends were cut back, 6 bases at V and 8 bases at J, with 20 bases in the middle.

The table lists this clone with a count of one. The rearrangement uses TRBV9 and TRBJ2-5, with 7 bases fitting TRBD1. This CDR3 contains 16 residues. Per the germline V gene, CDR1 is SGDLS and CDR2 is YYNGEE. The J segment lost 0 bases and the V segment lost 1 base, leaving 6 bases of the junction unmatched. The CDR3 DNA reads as TGTGCCAGCAGCGTAAGGCAAGGGGGCTACCAAGAGACCCAGTACTTC. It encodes CASSVRQGGYQETQYF.

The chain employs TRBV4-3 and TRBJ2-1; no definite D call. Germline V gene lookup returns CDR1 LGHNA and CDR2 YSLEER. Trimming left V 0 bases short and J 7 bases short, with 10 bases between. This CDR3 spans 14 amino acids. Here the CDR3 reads CASSQDTSRNEQFF. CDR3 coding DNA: TGCGCCAGCAGCCAAGATACCAGCCGGAATGAGCAGTTCTTC.